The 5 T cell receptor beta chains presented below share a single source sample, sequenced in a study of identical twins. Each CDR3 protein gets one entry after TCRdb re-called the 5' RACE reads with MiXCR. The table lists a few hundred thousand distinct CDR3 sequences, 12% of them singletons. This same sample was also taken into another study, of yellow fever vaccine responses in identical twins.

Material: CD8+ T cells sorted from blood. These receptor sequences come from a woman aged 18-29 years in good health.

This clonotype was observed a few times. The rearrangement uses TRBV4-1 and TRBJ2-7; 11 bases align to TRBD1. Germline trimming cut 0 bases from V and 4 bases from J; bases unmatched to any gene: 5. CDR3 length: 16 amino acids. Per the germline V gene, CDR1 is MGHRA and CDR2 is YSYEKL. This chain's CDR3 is CASSQDWGQGGYEQYV. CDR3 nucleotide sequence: TGCGCCAGCAGCCAAGATTGGGGACAGGGGGGATACGAGCAGTACGTC.

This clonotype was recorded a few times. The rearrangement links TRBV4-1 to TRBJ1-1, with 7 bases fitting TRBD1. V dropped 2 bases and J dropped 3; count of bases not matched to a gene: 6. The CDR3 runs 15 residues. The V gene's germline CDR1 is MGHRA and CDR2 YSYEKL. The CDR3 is CASSQTIGTDTEAFF. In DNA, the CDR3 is TGCGCCAGCAGCCAAACCATCGGGACAGACACTGAAGCTTTCTTT.

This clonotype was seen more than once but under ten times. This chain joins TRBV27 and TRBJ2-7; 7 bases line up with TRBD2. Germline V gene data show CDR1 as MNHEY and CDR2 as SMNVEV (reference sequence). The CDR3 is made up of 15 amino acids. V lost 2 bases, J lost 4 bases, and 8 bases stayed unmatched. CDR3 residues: CASSLKSASGYEQYF. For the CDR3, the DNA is TGTGCCAGCAGTTTAAAGTCGGCTAGCGGTTACGAGCAGTACTTC.

The DNA of the CDR3 is TGTGCCAGCATCCGCGGTAGCACCCCTGAGCGGGGCACAGATACGCAGTATTTT. It codes for CASIRGSTPERGTDTQYF. V and J are TRBV28 and TRBJ2-3, with TRBD2 as a possible D gene (6 bases). V gave up 7 bases and J gave up 1 base, with 24 bases separating them. The CDR3 loop spans 18 amino acids. Looked up from germline, CDR1 is MDHEN and CDR2 is SYDVKM.

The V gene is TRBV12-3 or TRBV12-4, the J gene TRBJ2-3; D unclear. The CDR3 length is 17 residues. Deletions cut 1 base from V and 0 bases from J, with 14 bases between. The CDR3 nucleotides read TGTGCCAGCAGTTTAGTACAGTACACTTCTAGCACAGATACGCAGTATTTT. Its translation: CASSLVQYTSSTDTQYF.